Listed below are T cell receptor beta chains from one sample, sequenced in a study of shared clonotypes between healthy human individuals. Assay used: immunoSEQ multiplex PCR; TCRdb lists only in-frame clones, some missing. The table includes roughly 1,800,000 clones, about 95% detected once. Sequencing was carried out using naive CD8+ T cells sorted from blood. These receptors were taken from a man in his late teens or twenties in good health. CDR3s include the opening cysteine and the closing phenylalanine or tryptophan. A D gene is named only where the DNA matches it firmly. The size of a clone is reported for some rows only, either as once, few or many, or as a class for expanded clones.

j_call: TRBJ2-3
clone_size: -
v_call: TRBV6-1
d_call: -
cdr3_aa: CASSPSPSTDTQYF
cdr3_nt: TGTGCCAGCTCGCCTAGCCCGAGCACAGATACGCAGTATTTT

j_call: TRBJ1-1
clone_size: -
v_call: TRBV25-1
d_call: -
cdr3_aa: CASSVGLTEAFF
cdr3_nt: TGTGCCAGCAGTGTTGGGTTAACTGAAGCTTTCTTT

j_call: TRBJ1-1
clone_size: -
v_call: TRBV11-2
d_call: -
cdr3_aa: CASSLDPTGYFEAFF
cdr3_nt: TGTGCCAGCAGCTTAGATCCAACCGGGTATTTTGAAGCTTTCTTT

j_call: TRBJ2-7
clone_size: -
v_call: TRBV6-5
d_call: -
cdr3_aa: CASSYSDRGYEQYF
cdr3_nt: TGTGCCAGCAGTTACTCAGACAGAGGTTACGAGCAGTACTTC

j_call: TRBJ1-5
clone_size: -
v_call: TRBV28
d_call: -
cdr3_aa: CASSSSGFGQPQHF
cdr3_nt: TGTGCCAGCAGTTCTTCAGGGTTTGGGCAGCCCCAGCATTTT

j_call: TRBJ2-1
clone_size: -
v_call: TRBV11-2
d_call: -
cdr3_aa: CASSFLAWASSDYNEQFF
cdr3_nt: TGTGCCAGCAGCTTCCTCGCTTGGGCTAGCTCAGATTACAATGAGCAGTTCTTC

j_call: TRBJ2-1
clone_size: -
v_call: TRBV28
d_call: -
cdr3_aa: CASTQTGSDNEQFF
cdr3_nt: TGTGCCAGCACCCAAACAGGGTCGGACAATGAGCAGTTCTTC

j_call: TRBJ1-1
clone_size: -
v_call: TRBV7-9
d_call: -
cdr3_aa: CASSLGPGVGNTEAFF
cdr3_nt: TGTGCCAGCAGCTTAGGGCCGGGTGTCGGGAACACTGAAGCTTTCTTT

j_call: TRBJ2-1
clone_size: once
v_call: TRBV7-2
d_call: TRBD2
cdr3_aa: CASSLDGGSGNEQFF
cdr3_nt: TGTGCCAGCAGCTTAGATGGCGGGAGTGGTAATGAGCAGTTCTTC

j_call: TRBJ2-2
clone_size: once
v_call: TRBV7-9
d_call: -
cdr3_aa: CASSLIWGSVNTGELFF
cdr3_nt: TGTGCCAGCAGCTTAATATGGGGCTCCGTCAACACCGGGGAGCTGTTTTTT

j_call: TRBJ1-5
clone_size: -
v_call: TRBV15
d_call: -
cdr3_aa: CATSRGVVSNQPQHF
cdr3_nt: TGTGCCACCAGCAGAGGAGTTGTTAGCAATCAGCCCCAGCATTTT

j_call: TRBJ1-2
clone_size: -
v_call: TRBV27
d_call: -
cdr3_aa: CASSLYGISNYGYTF
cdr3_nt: TGTGCCAGCAGTTTATACGGGATTTCTAACTATGGCTACACCTTC

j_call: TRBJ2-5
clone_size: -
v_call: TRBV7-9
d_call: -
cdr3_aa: CASSITGSPETQYF
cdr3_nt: TGTGCCAGCAGCATCACAGGGAGTCCAGAGACCCAGTACTTC

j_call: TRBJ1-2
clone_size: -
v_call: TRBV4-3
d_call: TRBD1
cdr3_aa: CASSQGLRTGVYTF
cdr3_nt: TGCGCCAGCAGCCAAGGTCTCCGGACAGGCGTCTACACCTTC

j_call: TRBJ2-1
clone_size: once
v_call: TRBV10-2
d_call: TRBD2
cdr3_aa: CASSPLAGYNEQFF
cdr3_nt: TGCGCCAGCAGTCCTCTAGCGGGGTACAATGAGCAGTTCTTC

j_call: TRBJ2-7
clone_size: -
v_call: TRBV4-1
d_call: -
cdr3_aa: CASSPGEGSYEQYF
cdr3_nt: TGCGCCAGCAGCCCCGGAGAGGGATCCTACGAGCAGTACTTC

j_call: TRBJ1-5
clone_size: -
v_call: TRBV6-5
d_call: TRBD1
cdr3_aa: CASRRAGQANQPQHF
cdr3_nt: TGTGCCAGCAGACGCGCGGGACAGGCCAATCAGCCCCAGCATTTT

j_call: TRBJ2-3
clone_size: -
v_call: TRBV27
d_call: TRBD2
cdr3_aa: CASSTSRGGRIDTQYF
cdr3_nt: TGTGCCAGCAGTACATCGCGGGGGGGCCGGATAGATACGCAGTATTTT

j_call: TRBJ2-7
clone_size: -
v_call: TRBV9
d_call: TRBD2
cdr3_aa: CASSVEAAGGSYEQYF
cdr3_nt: TGTGCCAGCAGCGTAGAGGCAGCGGGGGGCTCCTACGAGCAGTACTTC

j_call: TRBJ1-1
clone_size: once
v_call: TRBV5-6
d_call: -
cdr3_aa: CASSFPGANTEAFF
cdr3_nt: TGTGCCAGCAGCTTCCCCGGAGCGAACACTGAAGCTTTCTTT

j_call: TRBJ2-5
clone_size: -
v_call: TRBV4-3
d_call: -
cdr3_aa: CASSQDGQTQYF
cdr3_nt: TGCGCCAGCAGCCAAGATGGGCAGACCCAGTACTTC

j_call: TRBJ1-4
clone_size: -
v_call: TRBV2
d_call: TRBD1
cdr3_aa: CASRGQGNEKLFF
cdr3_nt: TGTGCCAGCAGAGGACAGGGCAATGAAAAACTGTTTTTT

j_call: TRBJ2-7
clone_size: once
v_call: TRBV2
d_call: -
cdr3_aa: CASSTMGFTYEQYF
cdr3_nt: TGTGCCAGCAGCACTATGGGTTTCACCTACGAGCAGTACTTC